Listed here is a single T cell receptor beta chain. This sample is part of a study of blood T cell repertoires in COVID-19. As handled by the study authors: Amplified reference gene primers provided the basis for estimating nucleated cell counts. The table came from immunoSEQ multiplex PCR; TCRdb's copy has only in-frame clones and leaves some out. That table gives V, J and clone size, and the DNA gave D and trimming. There are tens of thousands of clones in the sample; about three quarters occur only once, and around 20% lies in the top ten. Unmatched junction bases numbered 9, after V lost 3 bases and J lost 5 bases. CDR3 length: 15 residues. Looked up from germline, CDR1 is LNHDA and CDR2 is SQIVND (reference sequence).

Sequenced material: peripheral blood. V is TRBV19 and J is TRBJ1-2, with 7 bases matching TRBD1. The source of this sequence is a man aged 45-60 years with active or convalescent COVID-19. The CDR3 bases are TGTGCCAGTAGTATCCTTACGACAGGGATTTATGGCTACACCTTC. The encoded protein is CASSILTTGIYGYTF.